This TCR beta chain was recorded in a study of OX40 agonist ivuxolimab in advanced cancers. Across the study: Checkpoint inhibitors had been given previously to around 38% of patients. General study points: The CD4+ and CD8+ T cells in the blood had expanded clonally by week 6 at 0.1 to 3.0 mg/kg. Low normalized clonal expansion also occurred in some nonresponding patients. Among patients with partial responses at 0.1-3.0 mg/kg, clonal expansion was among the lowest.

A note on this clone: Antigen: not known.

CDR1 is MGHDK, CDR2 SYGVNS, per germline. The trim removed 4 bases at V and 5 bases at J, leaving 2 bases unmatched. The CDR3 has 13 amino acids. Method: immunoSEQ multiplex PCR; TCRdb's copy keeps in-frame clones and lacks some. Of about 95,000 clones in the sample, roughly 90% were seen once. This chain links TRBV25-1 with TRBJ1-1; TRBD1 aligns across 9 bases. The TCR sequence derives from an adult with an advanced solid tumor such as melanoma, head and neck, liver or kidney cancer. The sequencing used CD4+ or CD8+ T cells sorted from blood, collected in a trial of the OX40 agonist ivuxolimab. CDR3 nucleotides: TGTGCCAGCAGTGCACAGGGGGCGACTGAAGCTTTCTTT. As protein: CASSAQGATEAFF. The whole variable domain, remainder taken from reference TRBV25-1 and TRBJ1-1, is EADIYQTPRYLVIGTGKKITLECSQTMGHDKMYWYQQDPGMELHLIHYSYGVNSTEKGDLSSESTVSRIRTEHFPLTLESARPSHTSQYLCASSAQGATEAFFGQGTRLTVV.